These T cell receptor beta chains were read from a single sample in a study of T cell responses to AZD1222 COVID-19 vaccine. Clones were read by immunoSEQ multiplex PCR, and TCRdb kept only the in-frame ones, dropping some. The profile shows around 95,000 clones, 80% to 95% of them singletons. The sequencing used peripheral blood, collected on day 0 of AZD1222 vaccination. Every receptor here comes from an adult in good health. Each CDR3 is given with its conserved first and last residue. Fields, in order: V gene, J gene, D gene, clone size, CDR3 protein, CDR3 DNA. A D gene is named only where the DNA matches it firmly. Only some rows state a clone size, as once, few, many or a class for expanded clones.

TRBV7-9	TRBJ1-1	TRBD1	-	CASSPDRVRTEAFF	TGTGCCAGCAGCCCCGACAGGGTTCGCACTGAAGCTTTCTTT
TRBV28	TRBJ1-4	-	-	CASSRTTNEKLFF	TGTGCCAGCAGCCGAACAACTAATGAAAAACTGTTTTTT
TRBV19	TRBJ1-3	-	-	CATSSVHTGNTIYF	TGTGCCACCAGTTCGGTTCACACTGGAAACACCATATATTTT
TRBV5-1	TRBJ2-2	TRBD2	-	CASSWIGVAGDTGELFF	TGCGCCAGCAGCTGGATCGGGGTGGCGGGAGATACCGGGGAGCTGTTTTTT
TRBV6-5	TRBJ1-2	TRBD1	-	CASRTGAGGYTF	TGTGCCAGCAGGACAGGGGCAGGCGGCTACACCTTC
TRBV28	TRBJ1-3	-	once	CASTGNTIYF	TGTGCCAGCACTGGAAACACCATATATTTT
TRBV3-1/TRBV3-2	TRBJ1-3	-	-	CASSQGTRSGNTIYF	TGTGCCAGCAGCCAGGGGACAAGAAGTGGAAACACCATATATTTT
TRBV5-1	TRBJ1-6	-	-	CASSTSGGLNSPLHF	TGCGCCAGCAGCACCTCGGGAGGGTTGAATTCACCCCTCCACTTT
TRBV4-1	TRBJ2-5	TRBD1	-	CASSQGGRQGRSETQYF	TGCGCCAGCAGCCAAGGAGGGAGACAGGGAAGGTCGGAGACCCAGTACTTC
TRBV27	TRBJ1-2	TRBD1	once	CASSLSWDHSNPRDRVFDGYTF	TGTGCCAGCAGTTTATCGTGGGACCACTCCAACCCCCGGGACAGGGTGTTTGATGGCTACACCTTC
TRBV11-2	TRBJ2-1	-	-	CASSLGTAYNEQFF	TGTGCCAGCAGCTTAGGGACAGCCTACAATGAGCAGTTCTTC
TRBV5-4	TRBJ2-7	-	-	CASRSGQNDEQYF	TGTGCCAGCAGGTCGGGCCAAAACGACGAGCAGTACTTC
TRBV7-9	TRBJ1-5	-	-	CASSLTSDQPQHF	TGTGCCAGCAGCCTTACAAGCGATCAGCCCCAGCATTTT
TRBV14	TRBJ1-6	-	-	CASSQGTGRPSPLHF	TGTGCCAGCAGCCAGGGAACAGGGAGGCCTTCACCCCTCCACTTT
TRBV19	TRBJ2-7	-	-	CARVGGYEQYF	TGTGCCAGGGTGGGCGGGTACGAGCAGTACTTC
TRBV6-5	TRBJ2-7	-	-	CASSYGRGSEQYF	TGTGCCAGCAGTTACGGTCGGGGGAGCGAGCAGTACTTC